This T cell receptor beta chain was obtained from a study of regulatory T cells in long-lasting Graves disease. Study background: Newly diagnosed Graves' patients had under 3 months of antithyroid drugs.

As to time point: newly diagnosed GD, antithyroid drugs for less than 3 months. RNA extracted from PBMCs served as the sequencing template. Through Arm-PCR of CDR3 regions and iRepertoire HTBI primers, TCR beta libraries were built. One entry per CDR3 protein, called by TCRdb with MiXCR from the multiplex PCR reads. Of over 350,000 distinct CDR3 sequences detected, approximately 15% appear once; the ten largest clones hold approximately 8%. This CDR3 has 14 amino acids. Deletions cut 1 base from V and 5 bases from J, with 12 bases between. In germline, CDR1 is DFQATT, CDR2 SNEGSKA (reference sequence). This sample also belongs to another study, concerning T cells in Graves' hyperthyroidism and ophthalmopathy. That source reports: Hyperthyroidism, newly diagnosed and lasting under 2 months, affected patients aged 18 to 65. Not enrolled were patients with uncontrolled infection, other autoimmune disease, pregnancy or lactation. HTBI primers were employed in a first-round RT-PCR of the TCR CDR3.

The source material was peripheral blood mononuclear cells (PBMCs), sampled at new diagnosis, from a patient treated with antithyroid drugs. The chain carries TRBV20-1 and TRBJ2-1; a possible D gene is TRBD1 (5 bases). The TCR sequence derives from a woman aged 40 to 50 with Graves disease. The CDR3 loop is CSARAPGQNNEQFF. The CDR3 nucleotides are TGCAGTGCTAGAGCCCCAGGACAAAACAATGAGCAGTTCTTC.